Below are 3 T cell receptor beta chains sequenced from a single sample in a study of monozygotic twins with inflammatory bowel disease (dated by TCRdb to the late 2010s). Library generation was performed with 5' RACE. TCRdb shows the sequencer as Illumina HiSeq 2500. Each entry corresponds to one CDR3 protein sequence from reads that TCRdb reprocessed, and DNA is not given. The sample's table lists a count of around 450,000 distinct CDR3 sequences. The ten top clones hold more than 2% of the sample. Sequencing input: blood. These receptors all stem from a human donor with ulcerative colitis or Crohn's disease, or a healthy co-twin of an affected twin (not recorded which).

The J gene is TRBJ2-3, the V gene TRBV24-1; the D call from TCRdb, TRBD2, cannot be confirmed without DNA. The CDR3 loop spans 14 amino acids. Germline lookup yields CDR1 KGHDR and CDR2 SFDVKD. The CDR3 protein is CATGTSGVTDTQYF.

The chain is built from TRBV28 and TRBJ1-5. CDR3 length: 17 residues. In germline, CDR1 is MDHEN, CDR2 SYDVKM. The CDR3 reads CASFPTELLWGNQPQHF.

This chain connects TRBV18 to TRBJ1-3; TCRdb indicates TRBD1, and absent DNA this call remains unverified. The CDR3 spans 16 residues. The V gene's germline CDR1 is KGHSH and CDR2 LQKENI. CDR3 amino acids: CASSPWGAALGNTIYF.